One sample yielded the 20 T cell receptor beta chains listed below, sequenced in a study of neoadjuvant anti-PD-1 for oral cavity cancer. Method: immunoSEQ multiplex PCR; TCRdb's copy keeps in-frame clones and lacks some. This table has roughly 13,000 clones, about 61% appearing once. The sample was PBMCs, taken before nivolumab (anti-PD-1) treatment. These receptors all come from a person between 40 and 79 years old with oral cavity squamous cell carcinoma.

J is TRBJ2-1 and V is TRBV7-9; 7 bases map to TRBD2. The CDR3 spans 16 residues. After removal of 4 bases from V and 0 bases from J, the junction contained 6 bases not matched to a gene. CDR1 SEHNR and CDR2 FQNEAQ come from the germline V gene (reference sequence). The chain's CDR3 is CASSSGRRSSYNEQFF. CDR3 bases: TGTGCCAGCAGCTCCGGGAGGCGAAGCTCCTACAATGAGCAGTTCTTC. The full variable domain, rest sourced from reference TRBV7-9 and TRBJ2-1, is DTGVSQNPRHKITKRGQNVTFRCDPISEHNRLYWYRQTLGQGPEFLTYFQNEAQLEKSRLLSDRFSAERPKGSFSTLEIQRTEQGDSAMYLCASSSGRRSSYNEQFFGPGTRLTVL.

This chain connects TRBV7-9 to TRBJ2-7, with 9 bases matching TRBD1. Looked up from germline, CDR1 is SEHNR and CDR2 is FQNEAQ (reference sequence). Trimming took 2 bases from V and 8 from J; bases not matched to a gene: 10. The CDR3 is 15 residues long. The CDR3 here is CASSLSGTGKNQQYF. The CDR3 region has the DNA TGTGCCAGCAGCTTATCCGGGACAGGGAAAAACCAGCAGTACTTC.

The V call is TRBV19, the J call TRBJ2-7; tentatively, D is TRBD1 or TRBD2 (5 bases each). The CDR3 sequence is 14 residues long. The germline V gene has CDR1 LNHDA and CDR2 SQIVND (reference sequence). Trimming left V 10 bases short and J 0 bases short, with 16 bases between. The CDR3 protein is CATSRDGDSYEQYF. Here the CDR3 DNA reads TGTGCCACCAGCCGGGACGGTGACTCCTACGAGCAGTACTTC.

V usage is TRBV19 and J usage is TRBJ2-7; D is uncertain. Trimming removed 5 bases from V and 4 bases from J, with 15 bases in between. The CDR3 extends over 14 amino acids. Germline loops: CDR1 LNHDA, CDR2 SQIVND (reference sequence). CDR3 sequence (DNA): TGTGCCAGTAGTTTCCCAGGTCGCTCGTACGAGCAGTACTTC. Translated: CASSFPGRSYEQYF.

The J gene is TRBJ2-7, the V gene TRBV27; D might be TRBD1 (6 bases). V shed 9 bases and J shed 6 bases, with 21 bases lying between them. The V gene's germline CDR1 is MNHEY and CDR2 SMNVEV (reference sequence). This CDR3 region has 14 residues. This CDR3 is CASSSYRARGEQYF. CDR3 coding DNA: TGTGCCAGTTCGTCGTACAGGGCCCGGGGCGAGCAGTACTTC.

V is TRBV5-1 and J is TRBJ2-1, with 8 bases lining up with TRBD1. The CDR3 is 15 residues long. Losses at the gene ends were 0 bases for V and 8 bases for J; bases not matched to a gene: 7. Per germline, CDR1 SGHRS and CDR2 YFSETQ. Here the CDR3 DNA reads TGCGCCAGCAGCTTGGCCGAGAGACAGGGGCATGAGCAGTTCTTC. The encoded protein is CASSLAERQGHEQFF.

V gene TRBV30 combines with J gene TRBJ1-6; D is possibly TRBD1 (5 bases). V lost 4 bases, J lost 7 bases, and 14 bases lay in between. CDR1 and CDR2 (germline): GTSNPN, SVGIG (reference sequence). CDR3 length: 14 residues. The CDR3 spells CAWNQGVVNSPLHF. CDR3 in DNA: TGTGCCTGGAACCAGGGCGTAGTAAATTCACCCCTCCACTTT. Full variable domain (missing parts from reference TRBV30 and TRBJ1-6): SQTIHQWPATLVQPVGSPLSLECTVEGTSNPNLYWYRQAAGRGLQLLFYSVGIGQISSEVPQNLSASRPQDRQFILSSKKLLLSDSGFYLCAWNQGVVNSPLHFGNGTRLTVT.

This sequence joins TRBV7-9 and TRBJ2-2; 12 bases are a match to TRBD2. Per germline, CDR1 SEHNR and CDR2 FQNEAQ (reference sequence). Unmatched junction bases numbered 10, after V lost 5 bases and J lost 3 bases. This CDR3 comprises 18 residues. The CDR3 protein is CASSVHRLAGVDTGELFF. DNA for the CDR3: TGTGCCAGCAGCGTACATCGACTAGCGGGAGTTGACACCGGGGAGCTGTTTTTT.

The gene calls are TRBV5-1 and TRBJ2-3, with a tentative D call TRBD2 (5 bases). Trimming took 3 bases from V and 0 from J, leaving 14 bases between them. The CDR3 totals 16 residues. From germline, CDR1 is SGHRS and CDR2 YFSETQ. The CDR3 loop is CASSSGNLESTDTQYF. The CDR3 nucleotides read TGCGCCAGCAGCTCCGGGAACCTAGAGAGCACAGATACGCAGTATTTT.

The V call is TRBV7-3, the J call TRBJ2-5; 7 bases are a match to TRBD2. The CDR3 extends over 15 amino acids. The V gene end was trimmed by 1 base and the J gene end by 5 bases; junction bases not matched to a gene: 7. The germline CDR1 and CDR2 sequences are SGHTA and FQGTGA. The CDR3 nucleotides read TGTGCCAGCAGCTTAAATGGCGGGAGTCGGGAGACCCAGTACTTC. Translation: CASSLNGGSRETQYF.

This clone has only a few counts. The chain uses TRBV14 and TRBJ2-1; 12 nucleotides agree with TRBD2. Germline V gene lookup returns CDR1 SGHDN and CDR2 FVKESK. This CDR3 comprises 15 residues. J lost 5 bases, V lost 4 bases, and 3 bases had no gene match. This CDR3 reads CASSPSGGAHNEQFF. In DNA form, the CDR3 reads TGTGCCAGCAGCCCTAGCGGGGGGGCACACAATGAGCAGTTCTTC.

This chain joins TRBV2 and TRBJ2-3; the match to TRBD2 covers 7 bases. J gave up 4 bases and V 6 bases, and 10 bases lay outside the gene matches. CDR1 is SNHLY and CDR2 is FYNNEI in the germline V gene. CDR3 length: 15 amino acids. CDR3 region: CASRSGTRSADTQYF. CDR3 coding DNA: TGTGCCAGCAGAAGCGGGACCCGGTCGGCAGATACGCAGTATTTT.

The V gene is TRBV11-2, the J gene TRBJ2-5; a weak D match, TRBD1 (6 bases). V was cut by 2 bases and J by 2 bases, with 12 bases left in between. Germline CDR1 reads SGHAT; CDR2 reads FQNNGV. There are 15 residues in the CDR3. The CDR3 DNA sequence: TGTGCCAGCAGCTTAATGGGCAGGGGACAAGAGACCCAGTACTTC. It translates to CASSLMGRGQETQYF.

The chain is built from TRBV9 and TRBJ2-2; D is uncertain. CDR1 SGDLS and CDR2 YYNGEE come from the germline V gene. V was cut by 3 bases and J by 7 bases, with 13 bases left in between. The CDR3 has 14 residues. DNA of the CDR3: TGTGCCAGCAGCGCACTTACAGCCGACGGGGAGCTGTTTTTT. Translated, it gives CASSALTADGELFF.

This clone was found a few times. V usage is TRBV19 and J usage is TRBJ2-7, with 10 bases aligning to TRBD1. V shed 7 bases, J shed 6 bases, and the junction held 3 bases outside the gene matches. Per germline, CDR1 LNHDA and CDR2 SQIVND (reference sequence). This CDR3 has 12 residues. The CDR3 protein is CASTGQGGEQYF. DNA for the CDR3: TGTGCCAGTACCGGACAGGGGGGCGAGCAGTACTTC.

This clone has a handful of counts. J is TRBJ2-7 and V is TRBV2, with D uncertain. Germline V gene lookup returns CDR1 SNHLY and CDR2 FYNNEI. This CDR3 comprises 14 residues. V gave up 4 bases and J gave up 0 bases, with 10 bases separating them. The CDR3 here is CASSVDLISYEQYF. The CDR3 DNA is TGTGCCAGCAGTGTAGACTTGATCTCCTACGAGCAGTACTTC.

The chain couples TRBV5-6 to TRBJ1-3; D unresolved. CDR1 is SGHDT and CDR2 is YYEEEE in the germline V gene. The germline V and J ends were trimmed by 0 bases and 5 bases, with 12 bases remaining between them. The CDR3 spans 15 residues. The CDR3 sequence is CASSLVGIGRNTIYF. The DNA for the CDR3 is TGTGCCAGCAGCTTGGTGGGGATTGGAAGAAACACCATATATTTT.

This chain uses TRBV7-2 with TRBJ2-7, with D unclear. This CDR3 region has 12 residues. CDR1 and CDR2 from the germline V gene are SGHTA and FQGNSA. Trimming pared 5 bases from V and 0 bases from J, leaving 5 bases between. CDR3 residues: CASSPNSYEQYF. Written as DNA, the CDR3 is TGTGCCAGCAGCCCCAACTCCTACGAGCAGTACTTC.

This clone occurred a few times. This chain connects TRBV2 to TRBJ1-2; D remains ambiguous. This CDR3 is built from 14 residues. From germline, CDR1 is SNHLY and CDR2 FYNNEI. The V end was cut by 4 bases, the J end by 6 bases, with 15 bases between. CDR3 bases: TGTGCCAGCAGTGCTCTGGGAACAGTGGATGGCTACACCTTC. Translation: CASSALGTVDGYTF. Full variable domain (outside the CDR3, taken from reference TRBV2 and TRBJ1-2): EPEVTQTPSHQVTQMGQEVILRCVPISNHLYFYWYRQILGQKVEFLVSFYNNEISEKSEIFDDQFSVERPDGSNFTLKIRSTKLEDSAMYFCASSALGTVDGYTFGSGTRLTVV.

The CDR3 loop reads CASSIETRLTQYF. CDR3 nucleotide sequence: TGTGCCAGTAGTATAGAGACCCGGTTGACCCAGTACTTC. The chain links TRBV19 to TRBJ2-5; no clear D gene. V lost 0 bases, J lost 7 bases, and 9 bases lay in between. Germline loops: CDR1 LNHDA, CDR2 SQIVND (reference sequence). The CDR3 is 13 amino acids.